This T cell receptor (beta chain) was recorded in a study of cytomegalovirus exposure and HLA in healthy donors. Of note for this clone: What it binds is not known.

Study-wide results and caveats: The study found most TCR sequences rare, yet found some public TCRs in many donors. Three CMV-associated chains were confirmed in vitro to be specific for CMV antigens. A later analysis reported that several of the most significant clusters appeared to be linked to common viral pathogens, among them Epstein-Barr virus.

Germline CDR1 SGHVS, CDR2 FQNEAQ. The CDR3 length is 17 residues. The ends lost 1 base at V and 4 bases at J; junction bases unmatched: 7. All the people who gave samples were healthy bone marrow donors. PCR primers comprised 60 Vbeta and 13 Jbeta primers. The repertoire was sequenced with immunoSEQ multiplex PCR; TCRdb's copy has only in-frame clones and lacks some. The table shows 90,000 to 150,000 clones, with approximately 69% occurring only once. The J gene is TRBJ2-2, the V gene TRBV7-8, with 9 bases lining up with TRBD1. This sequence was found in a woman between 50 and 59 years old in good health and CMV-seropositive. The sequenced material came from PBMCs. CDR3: CASSLETGGMITGELFF. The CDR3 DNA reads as TGTGCCAGCAGCTTAGAGACAGGGGGAATGATCACCGGGGAGCTGTTTTTT. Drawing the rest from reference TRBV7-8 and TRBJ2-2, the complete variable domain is GAGVSQSPRYKVAKRGQDVALRCDPISGHVSLFWYQQALGQGPEFLTYFQNEAQLDKSGLPSDRFFAERPEGSVSTLKIQRTQQEDSAVYLCASSLETGGMITGELFFGEGSRLTVL.